These 28 T cell receptor beta chains originate from one sample sequenced in a study of cytomegalovirus exposure and HLA in healthy donors (dated by TCRdb to 2015 to 2018). The library was produced with the immunoSEQ multiplex PCR assay. For the multiplex PCR, a mixture combining 60 forward primers for TCR Vbeta segments and 13 reverse primers for TCR Jbeta segments was used. TCRdb took this table from immuneACCESS and kept in-frame rearrangements with V and J called. Such tables lack part of the clones; where checked against another copy, unresolved V genes explain under half of the gap, and the rest is unexplained. Counted in this sample were approximately 150,000 clones; approximately 80% of them appeared once. Approximately 15% of the sample rests with the top ten. Sequenced sample: PBMCs. Every receptor here comes from a woman between 35 and 50 years old in good health and CMV-seronegative.

This clone has a single count. The chain combines TRBV19 with TRBJ2-7; 7 bases agree with TRBD2. Unmatched junction bases numbered 1, after V lost 3 bases and J lost 2 bases. In germline, CDR1 is LNHDA, CDR2 SQIVND (reference sequence). The CDR3 has 13 residues. The CDR3 protein is CASSIGLAYEQYF. In nucleotides, the CDR3 is TGTGCCAGTAGTATCGGACTAGCCTACGAGCAGTACTTC.

A remark on this clone: At one end the junction does not follow the germline gene, possibly because of a read error. The rearrangement links TRBV9 to TRBJ2-1; TRBD2 matches 7 bases. The CDR3 is 15 amino acids. Germline values: CDR1 SGDLS, CDR2 YYNGEE. CDR3 DNA: TGTGCCAGCAGCGTTACTAGCGCCTCCTACAATGGGCAGTTCTTC. Its translation: CASSVTSASYNGQFF.

This clone was seen only once. This chain connects TRBV27 to TRBJ1-2, with a weak D call TRBD1 (6 bases). Trimming left V 5 bases short and J 5 bases short, with 18 bases between. The germline V gene encodes CDR1 MNHEY and CDR2 SMNVEV (reference sequence). This CDR3 comprises 15 residues. CDR3: CASSPRGYSLYGYTF. CDR3 DNA: TGTGCCAGCAGTCCCAGGGGCTATAGCCTTTATGGCTACACCTTC.

The gene calls are TRBV10-2 and TRBJ2-2; TRBD2 matches at 13 bases. Trimming removed 10 bases from V and 7 bases from J; junction bases left unmatched: 15. This CDR3 spans 17 amino acids. Germline V gives CDR1 WSHSY, CDR2 SAAADI. The CDR3 bases are TGCGCCACCCTAAACCCGGGACTAGCGGGACGAGTCGGGGAGCTGTTTTTT. This codes for CATLNPGLAGRVGELFF.

The chain uses TRBV28 and TRBJ1-1; D is unresolved. The germline V gene encodes CDR1 MDHEN and CDR2 SYDVKM. This CDR3 is 12 amino acids long. The V and J ends lost 4 bases and 1 base respectively, with 4 bases between them. This CDR3 reads CASSSPNTEAFF. In DNA form, the CDR3 reads TGTGCCAGCAGTTCTCCGAACACTGAAGCTTTCTTT.

The sample holds a few counts of this clone. J is TRBJ2-2 and V is TRBV30; TRBD1 aligns across 9 bases. This CDR3 comprises 14 residues. Germline CDR1 GTSNPN, CDR2 SVGIG (reference sequence). The V and J ends lost 4 bases and 7 bases, in that order; junction bases with no gene match: 7. The CDR3 spells CAWTRTGARGELFF. CDR3 sequence (DNA): TGTGCCTGGACACGGACAGGGGCGCGCGGGGAGCTGTTTTTT.

The sample holds a few counts of this clone. This sequence joins TRBV9 and TRBJ2-1; tentatively, D is TRBD2 (6 bases). The CDR3 spans 16 residues. V shed 0 bases and J shed 4 bases, with 14 bases lying between them. Looked up from germline, CDR1 is SGDLS and CDR2 is YYNGEE. The CDR3 sequence: CASSVVGGENYNEQFF. The DNA for the CDR3 is TGTGCCAGCAGCGTAGTAGGAGGGGAAAATTACAATGAGCAGTTCTTC.

J is TRBJ1-3 and V is TRBV4-3; a possible D gene is TRBD1 (5 bases). Trimming left V 1 base short and J 4 bases short, with 14 bases between. The CDR3 extends over 16 amino acids. In germline, CDR1 is LGHNA, CDR2 YSLEER. The DNA of the CDR3 is TGCGCCAGCAGCCAAGGGGACGGAGGGAGCGGAAACACCATATATTTT. Translation: CASSQGDGGSGNTIYF.

The chain couples TRBV18 to TRBJ1-3, with D hard to call. Germline values: CDR1 KGHSH, CDR2 LQKENI. This CDR3 is built from 15 residues. V lost 5 bases to trimming and J lost 2 bases, with 13 bases between them. This chain's CDR3 is CASSMQPGPGNTIYF. The DNA of the CDR3 is TGTGCCAGCTCAATGCAACCTGGCCCTGGAAACACCATATATTTT.

V gene TRBV27 combines with J gene TRBJ2-1; 16 positions agree with TRBD2. This CDR3 spans 16 amino acids. CDR1 and CDR2 from the germline V gene are MNHEY and SMNVEV (reference sequence). J lost 9 bases, V lost 1 base, and 3 bases had no gene match. CDR3 sequence (DNA): TGTGCCAGCAGTTTATGGGGGACTAGCGGGAGGGGTGAGCAGTTCTTC. This gives the protein CASSLWGTSGRGEQFF.

This chain connects TRBV5-1 to TRBJ2-3; D might be TRBD1 (5 bases). The CDR3 contains 16 residues. Germline CDR1 is SGHRS and CDR2 is YFSETQ. The V gene lost 0 bases and the J gene lost 2 bases, with 13 bases spanning the gap. CDR3 loop: CASSLGQQPTTDTQYF. DNA for the CDR3: TGCGCCAGCAGCTTGGGACAGCAGCCCACCACAGATACGCAGTATTTT. The whole variable domain, remainder taken from reference TRBV5-1 and TRBJ2-3, is KAGVTQTPRYLIKTRGQQVTLSCSPISGHRSVSWYQQTPGQGLQFLFEYFSETQRNKGNFPGRFSGRQFSNSRSEMNVSTLELGDSALYLCASSLGQQPTTDTQYFGPGTRLTVL.

The chain combines TRBV6-6 with TRBJ2-7; D perhaps matches TRBD1 (5 bases). Trimming stripped 3 bases from V and 0 bases from J, with 12 bases between. There are 15 residues in the CDR3. The germline gives CDR1 MNHNY, CDR2 SVGAGI (reference sequence). The DNA of the CDR3 is TGTGCCAGCAGTTATAGGACATCGAGCTCCTACGAGCAGTACTTC. This codes for CASSYRTSSSYEQYF.

The chain uses TRBV13 and TRBJ1-6; D is perhaps TRBD1 (5 bases). Germline-derived CDR1 and CDR2 are PRHDT and FYEKMQ (reference sequence). V lost 6 bases to trimming and J lost 6 bases, with 15 bases between them. The CDR3 covers 15 residues. This CDR3 is CASRVGGEGNSPLHF. In DNA form, the CDR3 reads TGTGCCAGCAGGGTCGGAGGGGAGGGTAATTCACCCCTCCACTTT.

The CDR3 loop is CASSEGSPTDTQYF. In nucleotides, the CDR3 is TGCGCCAGCAGCGAGGGCAGTCCCACAGATACGCAGTATTTT. The chain links TRBV5-1 to TRBJ2-3; D perhaps matches TRBD2 (5 bases). CDR1 and CDR2 (germline): SGHRS, YFSETQ. Trimming stripped 4 bases from V and 2 bases from J, with 11 bases between. The CDR3 length is 14 residues. The full variable domain, its missing parts supplied by reference TRBV5-1 and TRBJ2-3, is KAGVTQTPRYLIKTRGQQVTLSCSPISGHRSVSWYQQTPGQGLQFLFEYFSETQRNKGNFPGRFSGRQFSNSRSEMNVSTLELGDSALYLCASSEGSPTDTQYFGPGTRLTVL.

The chain recombines TRBV5-8 with TRBJ2-7; D perhaps matches TRBD2 (5 bases). V lost 0 bases, J lost 4 bases, and 14 bases lay in between. The CDR3 loop spans 15 amino acids. Germline V gene data show CDR1 as SGHTS and CDR2 as YDEGEE. The DNA for the CDR3 is TGTGCCAGCAGCTTGGCACGGGATCCTAGTTACGAGCAGTACTTC. Its translation is CASSLARDPSYEQYF. Together with reference TRBV5-8 and TRBJ2-7, the CDR3 gives the full variable domain: EAGVTQSPTHLIKTRGQQATLRCSPISGHTSVYWYQQALGLGLQFLLWYDEGEERNRGNFPPRFSGRQFPNYSSELNVNALELEDSALYLCASSLARDPSYEQYFGPGTRLTVT.

This clone was seen a handful of times. J is TRBJ2-1 and V is TRBV28; 10 bases fit TRBD2. The V segment lost 8 bases and the J segment 7 bases; nucleotides outside the gene matches: 5. Germline loops: CDR1 MDHEN, CDR2 SYDVKM. The CDR3 is 13 residues long. The CDR3 DNA is TGTGCCAGCCTAGCGGGGGTGGGGAATGAGCAGTTCTTC. It is translated as CASLAGVGNEQFF.

The V gene is TRBV4-3, the J gene TRBJ2-5, with a weak D call TRBD1 (5 bases). In germline, CDR1 is LGHNA, CDR2 YSLEER. The CDR3 is 15 residues long. V lost 0 bases and J lost 1, with 9 bases in between. The CDR3 protein is CASSQDGQGQETQYF. The CDR3, as DNA: TGCGCCAGCAGCCAAGATGGGCAGGGCCAAGAGACCCAGTACTTC.

This rearrangement joins TRBV4-1 to TRBJ1-4; 8 nucleotides align to TRBD1. Germline assignment: CDR1 MGHRA and CDR2 YSYEKL. The CDR3 loop spans 13 amino acids. With 3 bases clipped from V and 8 bases from J, the junction kept 2 bases outside the gene matches. The CDR3 nucleotides read TGCGCCAGCAGCCAGACAGGGGCCGAAAAACTGTTTTTT. Amino acid sequence: CASSQTGAEKLFF.

This rearrangement joins TRBV11-3 to TRBJ2-7; D call uncertain. V lost 1 base to trimming and J lost 5 bases, with 15 bases between them. The CDR3 sequence is 15 residues long. Germline CDR1 reads SGHNT; CDR2 reads YENEEA. The CDR3 bases are TGTGCCAGCAGCTTAGCTTCAGGCCCAGGCCACGAGCAGTACTTC. This translates into CASSLASGPGHEQYF.

The chain employs TRBV7-2 and TRBJ2-3; D is unclear. The germline V and J ends were trimmed by 3 bases and 4 bases, with 5 bases remaining between them. This CDR3 has 12 residues. Germline V gene data show CDR1 as SGHTA and CDR2 as FQGNSA. CDR3 nucleotide sequence: TGTGCCAGCAGCTTGCAGTCAGATACGCAGTATTTT. Its translation is CASSLQSDTQYF.

The chain has TRBV5-5 and TRBJ2-7; maybe TRBD2 (5 bases). Germline CDR1 and CDR2: SGHKS and YYEKEE (reference sequence). Deletions cut 4 bases from V and 4 bases from J, with 9 bases between. The CDR3 covers 12 residues. CDR3 in amino acids: CASSGTGYEQYF. CDR3 in DNA: TGTGCCAGCAGCGGTACGGGGTACGAGCAGTACTTC.

There are a few counts of this clone. The chain is built from TRBV6-5 and TRBJ2-7, with 12 bases fitting TRBD1. Germline CDR1 MNHEY, CDR2 SVGAGI. This CDR3 contains 16 residues. The junction had 9 bases not matched to a gene; V was cut back by 2 bases and J by 7 bases. CDR3 in amino acids: CASSYTPGQGAGEQYF. Written as DNA, the CDR3 is TGTGCCAGCAGTTACACTCCGGGACAGGGGGCTGGGGAGCAGTACTTC.

This chain uses TRBV11-2 with TRBJ2-7, with 8 bases fitting TRBD2. V shed 0 bases, J shed 2 bases, and the junction held 3 bases outside the gene matches. The germline V gene has CDR1 SGHAT and CDR2 FQNNGV. The CDR3 is made up of 15 amino acids. CDR3 protein: CASSLELADTYEQYF. The CDR3 DNA reads TGTGCCAGCAGCTTAGAACTAGCGGATACCTACGAGCAGTACTTC.

This clone was picked up a small number of times. At one end the junction does not follow the germline gene, possibly because of a read error. The rearrangement uses TRBV7-9 and TRBJ1-1, with 8 bases identical to TRBD1. The CDR3 extends over 15 amino acids. Looked up from germline, CDR1 is SEHNR and CDR2 is FQNEAQ (reference sequence). In DNA, the CDR3 is TGTTCCAGCAGCGCCTACTCAGGGGGCCGGCCTGAAGCTTTCTTT. Encoded protein: CSSSAYSGGRPEAFF.

This clone was counted a single time. The CDR3 here is CASSYPIWGGANYNEQFF. The DNA of the CDR3 is TGTGCCAGCAGTTACCCCATATGGGGGGGGGCCAACTACAATGAGCAGTTCTTC. The V call is TRBV7-9, the J call TRBJ2-1, with a weak D call TRBD2 (7 bases). The CDR3 is made up of 18 amino acids. The V gene's germline CDR1 is SEHNR and CDR2 FQNEAQ (reference sequence). V was trimmed by 6 bases and J by 3 bases, leaving 24 bases between them. The full variable domain, completed using reference TRBV7-9 and TRBJ2-1, is DTGVSQNPRHKITKRGQNVTFRCDPISEHNRLYWYRQTLGQGPEFLTYFQNEAQLEKSRLLSDRFSAERPKGSFSTLEIQRTEQGDSAMYLCASSYPIWGGANYNEQFFGPGTRLTVL.

This chain connects TRBV29-1 to TRBJ2-1; 8 nucleotides match TRBD2. CDR1 is SQVTM, CDR2 ANQGSEA, per germline. The V gene end was trimmed by 5 bases and the J gene end by 5 bases; junction bases not matched to a gene: 11. The CDR3 is 15 amino acids. The CDR3 bases are TGCAGCGTTTCTGAAACTAGCGGAATAGACAATGAGCAGTTCTTC. This gives the protein CSVSETSGIDNEQFF.

This chain links TRBV11-2 with TRBJ1-1; no firm D call. The CDR3 totals 10 residues. Deletions cut 0 bases from V and 14 bases from J, with 7 bases between. Germline-derived CDR1 and CDR2 are SGHAT and FQNNGV. For the CDR3, the DNA is TGTGCCAGCAGCTTAGAAAGTGCGTTCTTT. It specifies CASSLESAFF.

CDR3 sequence: CASSAGPRGYGYTF. In nucleotides, the CDR3 is TGTGCCAGCAGCGCGGGACCCAGAGGCTATGGCTACACCTTC. The genes are TRBV11-3 and TRBJ1-2; tentative D call: TRBD1 (5 bases). CDR3 length: 14 residues. Germline-derived CDR1 and CDR2 are SGHNT and YENEEA. V dropped 5 bases and J dropped 4 bases, with 14 bases sitting between them.